This entry features one T cell receptor (beta chain) sequence. Its antigen is not known. The TCRbeta library incorporated unique molecular identifiers. TCRdb reanalysed the PCR reads using MiXCR and keeps one entry per CDR3 protein. The sample shows 200,000 to 300,000 distinct CDR3 sequences, 20% to 30% of them seen only once. The data originate from a study of T-cell reconstitution after alpha-beta-depleted transplantation in children. General study findings and limits: Alpha-beta T cells about two months after transplant reportedly derived from several hundred expanded graft clones.

This CDR3 has 14 residues. The germline V and J ends were trimmed by 0 bases and 1 base, with 6 bases remaining between them. Looked up from germline, CDR1 is SGDLS and CDR2 is YYNGEE. The receptor was isolated from a female patient aged 2-15 years who had a stem cell transplant for congenital amegakaryocytic thrombocytopenia, so the T cells may come from the graft donor. The rearrangement joins TRBV9 to TRBJ2-3; D is uncertain. The sequenced sample was PBMCs, mostly from graft donor cells, obtained 360 days after TCRalphabeta/CD19-depleted stem cell transplant. In nucleotides, the CDR3 is TGTGCCAGCAGCGTAGCGTGGGGCACAGATACGCAGTATTTT. Residues: CASSVAWGTDTQYF.